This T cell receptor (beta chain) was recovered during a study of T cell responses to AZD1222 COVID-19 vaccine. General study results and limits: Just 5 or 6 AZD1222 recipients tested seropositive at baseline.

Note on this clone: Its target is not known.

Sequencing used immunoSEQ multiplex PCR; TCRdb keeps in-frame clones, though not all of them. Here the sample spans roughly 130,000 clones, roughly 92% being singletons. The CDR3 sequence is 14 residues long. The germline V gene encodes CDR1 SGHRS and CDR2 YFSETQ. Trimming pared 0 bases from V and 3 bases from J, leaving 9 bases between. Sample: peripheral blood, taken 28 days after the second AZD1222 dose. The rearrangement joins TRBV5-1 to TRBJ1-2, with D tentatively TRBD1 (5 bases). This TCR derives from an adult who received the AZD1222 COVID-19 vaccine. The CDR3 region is CASSLGQSHYGYTF. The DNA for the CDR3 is TGCGCCAGCAGCTTGGGACAGAGCCACTATGGCTACACCTTC.